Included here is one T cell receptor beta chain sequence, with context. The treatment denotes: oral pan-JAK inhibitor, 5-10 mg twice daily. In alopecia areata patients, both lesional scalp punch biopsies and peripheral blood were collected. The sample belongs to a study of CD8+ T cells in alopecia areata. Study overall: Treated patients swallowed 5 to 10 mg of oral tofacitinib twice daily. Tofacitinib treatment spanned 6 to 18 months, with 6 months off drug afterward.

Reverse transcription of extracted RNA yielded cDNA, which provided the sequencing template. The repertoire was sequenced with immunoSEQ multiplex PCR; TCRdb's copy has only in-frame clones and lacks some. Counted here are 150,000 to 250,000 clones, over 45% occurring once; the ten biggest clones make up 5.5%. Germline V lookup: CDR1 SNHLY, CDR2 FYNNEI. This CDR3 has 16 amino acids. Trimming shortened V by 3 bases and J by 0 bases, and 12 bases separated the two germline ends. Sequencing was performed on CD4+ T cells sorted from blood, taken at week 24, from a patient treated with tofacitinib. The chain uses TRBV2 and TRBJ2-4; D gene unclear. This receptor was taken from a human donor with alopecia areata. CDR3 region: CASSDTPYLAKNIQYF. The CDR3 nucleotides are TGTGCCAGCAGTGATACGCCATACCTAGCCAAAAACATTCAGTACTTC. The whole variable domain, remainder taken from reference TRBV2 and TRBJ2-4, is EPEVTQTPSHQVTQMGQEVILRCVPISNHLYFYWYRQILGQKVEFLVSFYNNEISEKSEIFDDQFSVERPDGSNFTLKIRSTKLEDSAMYFCASSDTPYLAKNIQYFGAGTRLSVL.